A single sample gave rise to the 6 T cell receptor beta chains below, sequenced in a study of T cell repertoires in cytomegalovirus infection. TCRdb re-called the reads through MiXCR, storing one row per CDR3 protein. Altogether a few hundred thousand distinct CDR3 sequences are present, under 20% being singletons, with the ten largest covering about 12%. Sequencing was performed on PBMCs. These receptors came from a human donor in good health (CMV status not recorded). Some clones in this sample may be carry-over from other donors' samples.

Only a few counts were recorded for this clonotype. The chain couples TRBV12-3 or TRBV12-4 to TRBJ1-5, with D unclear. This CDR3 contains 11 residues. With 6 bases removed from V and 9 bases from J, the gap between germline ends came to 9 bases. CDR3 protein: CASRAVGPQHF. CDR3 nucleotide sequence: TGTGCCAGCAGGGCAGTAGGGCCCCAGCATTTT.

This clonotype was counted ten times or more. The V gene is TRBV7-9, the J gene TRBJ1-2, with TRBD1 as a possible D gene (6 bases). Germline values: CDR1 SEHNR, CDR2 FQNEAQ (reference sequence). The CDR3 contains 14 residues. V was cut by 2 bases and J by 5 bases, with 12 bases left in between. The CDR3 protein is CASSLSGTLYGYTF. In DNA, the CDR3 is TGTGCCAGCAGCTTATCCGGGACACTTTATGGCTACACCTTC.

This clonotype was detected a few times. This chain connects TRBV2 to TRBJ1-6; 7 nucleotides align to TRBD1. Germline loops: CDR1 SNHLY, CDR2 FYNNEI. CDR3 length: 13 residues. J was trimmed by 8 bases and V by 8 bases; bases with no gene match: 6. CDR3 sequence: CASGQQGDSPLHF. The CDR3 DNA reads as TGTGCCAGCGGACAGCAGGGGGATTCACCCCTCCACTTT.

The CDR3 sequence: CASSQEGKGTGGKNIQYF. The CDR3 DNA is TGTGCCAGCAGCCAAGAGGGTAAAGGCACCGGGGGCAAAAACATTCAGTACTTC. V and J are TRBV3-1 and TRBJ2-4; D possibly corresponds to TRBD2 (6 bases). Germline V gene lookup returns CDR1 LGHDT and CDR2 YNNKEL (reference sequence). Deletions cut 0 bases from V and 3 bases from J, with 18 bases between. CDR3 length: 18 amino acids.

This clonotype has a handful of counts. This chain links TRBV12-3 or TRBV12-4 with TRBJ2-1; TRBD1 aligns across 7 bases. The V gene end was trimmed by 5 bases and the J gene end by 6 bases; junction bases not matched to a gene: 10. The CDR3 contains 15 residues. The CDR3 spells CASSPYPQGINEQFF. The CDR3 DNA is TGTGCCAGCAGTCCCTACCCACAGGGGATCAATGAGCAGTTCTTC.

This clonotype has ten or more counts. This chain connects TRBV20-1 to TRBJ2-4; D assignment may be TRBD1 or TRBD2 (5 bases each). CDR1 DFQATT and CDR2 SNEGSKA come from the germline V gene (reference sequence). V was trimmed by 5 bases and J by 0 bases, leaving 11 bases between them. There are 14 residues in the CDR3. CDR3 nucleotides: TGCAGTGCTTCCCTAGGGACAGCCAAAAACATTCAGTACTTC. The encoded protein is CSASLGTAKNIQYF.